This entry concerns a single TCR beta chain. The V and J ends lost 0 bases and 8 bases respectively, with 8 bases between them. This CDR3 comprises 12 residues. Germline V gives CDR1 MNHEY, CDR2 SVGAGI. The sample comes from a study of blood T cell repertoires in COVID-19. Study at large: The study drew acute and convalescent COVID-19 samples from the United States, Italy and Spain. In each case, the material was cDNA or gDNA derived from T cells, B-cell-depleted T cells, or PBMCs.

In the original workflow: Cell counts per sample came from amplifying reference gene primers. The table came from immunoSEQ multiplex PCR; TCRdb's copy has only in-frame clones and leaves some out. V and J calls and clone size follow that table, whereas D and trimming were derived from the DNA. The data show 150,000 to 200,000 clones, over 70% seen once. Sequencing used peripheral blood. The V and J genes are TRBV6-5 and TRBJ2-7, with D possibly matching TRBD2 (5 bases). This receptor was obtained from a man in his 60s with acute or convalescent COVID-19. The CDR3 DNA follows: TGTGCCAGCAGTTACTCGGACGGGAAGCAGTACTTC. As protein: CASSYSDGKQYF.